Shown below are 32 T cell receptor beta chains from a single sample sequenced in a study of T cells in localized non-small cell lung cancer (TCRdb year 2020). The library was built by means of the immunoSEQ multiplex PCR assay. What TCRdb holds here is the immuneACCESS table cut down to in-frame rearrangements. Part of the clones is not present; checked against another copy, under half of the missing clones reflect an unresolved V gene, and the others are unexplained. This sample is represented by about 24,000 clones; 88% of them were singletons. Around 9.9% of the sample comes from the top ten. Sequencing used peripheral blood mononuclear cells, obtained before any cancer treatment. These receptors all come from a woman aged 40-69 years with stage III lung adenocarcinoma.

The V gene is TRBV7-7, the J gene TRBJ2-5, with 13 bases identical to TRBD2. CDR1 is SSHAT, CDR2 FNYEAQ, per germline (reference sequence). This CDR3 comprises 16 residues. The trim removed 1 base at V and 4 bases at J, leaving 3 bases unmatched. The CDR3 spells CASSLGTSGSRETQYF. Here the CDR3 DNA reads TGTGCCAGCAGCTTAGGGACTAGCGGGAGTCGAGAGACCCAGTACTTC.

The CDR3 loop reads CASSERTGYNSPLHF. The DNA of the CDR3 is TGTGCCAGCAGTGAACGAACAGGATATAATTCACCCCTCCACTTT. The chain has TRBV6-1 and TRBJ1-6, with TRBD1 as a possible D gene (5 bases). The CDR3 has 15 amino acids. Germline CDR1 and CDR2: MNHNS and SASEGT. Trimming took off 2 bases at V and 4 bases at J, with 9 bases between the two ends.

The rearrangement links TRBV4-3 to TRBJ2-2; 9 positions match TRBD2. The V gene's germline CDR1 is LGHNA and CDR2 YSLEER. V lost 1 base, J lost 6 bases, and 6 bases stayed unmatched. CDR3 length: 16 residues. The DNA for the CDR3 is TGCGCCAGCAGCCAAGGTTCGGCGGGGGGGGCCGGGGAGCTGTTTTTT. Translation gives CASSQGSAGGAGELFF.

The CDR3 here is CASRTSGETQYF. DNA for the CDR3: TGTGCCAGCAGAACTAGCGGCGAGACCCAGTACTTC. This sequence joins TRBV2 and TRBJ2-5; 8 bases agree with TRBD2. The V gene end was trimmed by 6 bases and the J gene end by 5 bases; junction bases not matched to a gene: 2. Germline V gene data show CDR1 as SNHLY and CDR2 as FYNNEI. This CDR3 comprises 12 residues.

The chain has TRBV15 and TRBJ2-3, with D possibly TRBD2 on 7 matching bases. Trimming shortened V by 1 base and J by 4 bases, and 18 bases separated the two germline ends. CDR1 is LNHNV and CDR2 is YYDKDF in the germline V gene (reference sequence). The CDR3 runs 17 residues. CDR3 protein: CATSRGLGGGGADTQYF. CDR3 sequence (DNA): TGTGCCACCAGCAGAGGCCTTGGGGGCGGGGGTGCAGATACGCAGTATTTT.

The chain couples TRBV7-9 to TRBJ1-6; 7 bases match TRBD1. J gave up 5 bases and V 2 bases, and 3 bases lay outside the gene matches. The CDR3 loop spans 15 amino acids. Germline CDR1 reads SEHNR; CDR2 reads FQNEAQ (reference sequence). CDR3 sequence: CASSLRDRDNSPLHF. As DNA, the CDR3 is TGTGCCAGCAGCTTACGGGACAGAGATAATTCACCCCTCCACTTT. Using reference TRBV7-9 and TRBJ1-6 for the parts outside the CDR3, the full variable domain is DTGVSQNPRHKITKRGQNVTFRCDPISEHNRLYWYRQTLGQGPEFLTYFQNEAQLEKSRLLSDRFSAERPKGSFSTLEIQRTEQGDSAMYLCASSLRDRDNSPLHFGNGTRLTVT.

The CDR3 here is CASSLGGGNSPLHF. The CDR3 region has the DNA TGTGCCAGCAGCTTAGGTGGGGGTAATTCACCCCTCCACTTT. The chain joins TRBV7-6 to TRBJ1-6, with D perhaps matching TRBD1 (5 bases). Trimming removed 1 base at V and 6 bases at J, with 7 bases between. This CDR3 is built from 14 residues. Germline CDR1 and CDR2: SGHVS and FNYEAQ.

Within the sample, this clone is large. The chain has TRBV7-6 and TRBJ1-3; D ambiguous. The CDR3 loop spans 15 amino acids. Germline V CDR1 and CDR2: SGHVS, FNYEAQ. Trimming took off 5 bases at V and 3 bases at J, with 14 bases between the two ends. The CDR3: CASSPVGRNGNTIYF. CDR3 DNA sequence: TGTGCCAGCAGCCCGGTCGGCAGGAATGGAAACACCATATATTTT.

The V gene is TRBV6-1, the J gene TRBJ2-7; D perhaps matches TRBD1 (6 bases). Trimming took 7 bases from V and 3 from J, leaving 19 bases between them. This CDR3 spans 15 amino acids. Germline V CDR1 and CDR2: MNHNS, SASEGT. In nucleotides, the CDR3 is TGTGCCAGCAATTCCGGGACACTGGCCGTCTACGAGCAGTACTTC. This sequence encodes CASNSGTLAVYEQYF.

The rearrangement joins TRBV5-1 to TRBJ2-1, with 12 bases lining up with TRBD2. Germline trimming cut 1 base from V and 8 bases from J; bases unmatched to any gene: 7. The CDR3 covers 16 residues. Germline V lookup: CDR1 SGHRS, CDR2 YFSETQ. In DNA, the CDR3 is TGCGCCAGCAGCTTGAGGACTAGCGGGGCCTCTGATGAGCAGTTCTTC. It yields the protein CASSLRTSGASDEQFF.

V usage is TRBV4-1 and J usage is TRBJ1-4; D ambiguous. In germline, CDR1 is MGHRA, CDR2 YSYEKL. V was clipped by 2 bases and J by 5 bases, with 15 bases between them. This CDR3 is 16 amino acids long. CDR3 residues: CASSQPTRRMNEKLFF. CDR3 nucleotide sequence: TGCGCCAGCAGCCAACCGACGCGGCGGATGAATGAAAAACTGTTTTTT.

This chain uses TRBV18 with TRBJ1-1; D possibly corresponds to TRBD1 (5 bases). Germline CDR1 and CDR2: KGHSH and LQKENI. The CDR3 covers 12 residues. Trimming removed 3 bases at V and 10 bases at J, with 12 bases between. The CDR3 protein is CASSPTRDLAFF. CDR3 in DNA: TGTGCCAGCTCACCGACAAGGGACCTAGCTTTCTTT.

J is TRBJ1-2 and V is TRBV29-1; 10 bases line up with TRBD1. Looked up from germline, CDR1 is SQVTM and CDR2 is ANQGSEA. The CDR3 is 13 residues long. V was pared by 4 bases and J by 8 bases, with 7 bases of the junction left unmatched. CDR3 in DNA: TGCAGCGTTGCATGGGACAGGGGTGCGGGCTACACCTTC. This gives the protein CSVAWDRGAGYTF.

The rearrangement uses TRBV29-1 and TRBJ1-3; no firm D call. Trimming stripped 4 bases from V and 3 bases from J, with 7 bases between. The V gene's germline CDR1 is SQVTM and CDR2 ANQGSEA. The CDR3 sequence is 12 residues long. CDR3 region: CSVGSGGNTIYF. In nucleotides, the CDR3 is TGCAGCGTTGGCTCCGGTGGAAACACCATATATTTT.

This rearrangement joins TRBV7-6 to TRBJ2-2; the D gene is possibly TRBD2 (6 bases). The CDR3 is 16 residues long. The germline V gene has CDR1 SGHVS and CDR2 FNYEAQ. The V end was cut by 0 bases, the J end by 6 bases, with 14 bases between. The CDR3 is CASSLARASVPGELFF. The CDR3 region has the DNA TGTGCCAGCAGCTTAGCTAGGGCTAGCGTGCCCGGGGAGCTGTTTTTT.

This clone has just a few counts. V gene TRBV6-1 combines with J gene TRBJ1-5, with a possible D match to TRBD1 (5 bases). This CDR3 spans 16 amino acids. Germline V gene sequence: CDR1 MNHNS, CDR2 SASEGT. V dropped 2 bases and J dropped 2 bases, with 13 bases sitting between them. The CDR3 is CASSENIGGGNQPQHF. CDR3 coding DNA: TGTGCCAGCAGTGAAAATATCGGGGGGGGCAATCAGCCCCAGCATTTT.

The genes are TRBV18 and TRBJ1-1; possibly TRBD1 for D (5 bases). The germline CDR1 and CDR2 sequences are KGHSH and LQKENI. This CDR3 contains 13 residues. Trimming shortened V by 2 bases and J by 6 bases, and 10 bases separated the two germline ends. The CDR3 is CASSPEAGAEAFF. CDR3 DNA sequence: TGTGCCAGCTCACCAGAAGCGGGGGCTGAAGCTTTCTTT.

J is TRBJ2-7 and V is TRBV9; the D is unclear. V was clipped by 0 bases and J by 0 bases, with 10 bases between them. Germline V gene lookup returns CDR1 SGDLS and CDR2 YYNGEE. The CDR3 is 15 amino acids. The CDR3 DNA follows: TGTGCCAGCAGCGTAGGTAGCACCCTCTCCTACGAGCAGTACTTC. This sequence encodes CASSVGSTLSYEQYF.

The V gene is TRBV5-1, the J gene TRBJ1-2; TRBD1 agrees at 9 bases. The CDR3 is 15 amino acids. Germline V CDR1 and CDR2: SGHRS, YFSETQ. The trim removed 4 bases at V and 1 base at J, leaving 5 bases unmatched. The CDR3 bases are TGCGCCAGCAGCCGCGGGGACAGGGATAACTATGGCTACACCTTC. This encodes CASSRGDRDNYGYTF.

This chain uses TRBV7-8 with TRBJ1-1; 8 bases map to TRBD1. V dropped 5 bases and J dropped 4; count of bases not matched to a gene: 18. Per germline, CDR1 SGHVS and CDR2 FQNEAQ. The CDR3 contains 18 residues. CDR3 nucleotides: TGTGCCAGCAGCCTAGGGGCCCGGACAGGGTTACGTCCCACTGAAGCTTTCTTT. Its translation: CASSLGARTGLRPTEAFF.

The J gene is TRBJ2-3, the V gene TRBV7-2; D perhaps matches TRBD1 (6 bases). The length of the CDR3 is 11 residues. Trimming removed 3 bases from V and 9 bases from J, with 7 bases in between. Germline V gives CDR1 SGHTA, CDR2 FQGNSA. CDR3 protein: CASSFRGTQYF. As DNA, the CDR3 is TGTGCCAGCAGCTTTAGGGGGACGCAGTATTTT.

The rearrangement uses TRBV19 and TRBJ1-5; D might be TRBD1 (5 bases). Trimming removed 0 bases at V and 2 bases at J, with 11 bases between. The CDR3 is 16 residues long. CDR1 is LNHDA and CDR2 is SQIVND in the germline V gene (reference sequence). The CDR3 DNA is TGTGCCAGTAGTATAGACAGGGATTTAGGCAATCAGCCCCAGCATTTT. Translating it yields CASSIDRDLGNQPQHF. Filled out from reference TRBV19 and TRBJ1-5, the complete variable domain reads DGGITQSPKYLFRKEGQNVTLSCEQNLNHDAMYWYRQDPGQGLRLIYYSQIVNDFQKGDIAEGYSVSREKKESFPLTVTSAQKNPTAFYLCASSIDRDLGNQPQHFGDGTRLSIL.

The chain combines TRBV18 with TRBJ1-1; tentative D call: TRBD1 (6 bases). Germline CDR1 is KGHSH and CDR2 is LQKENI. V was clipped by 8 bases and J by 0 bases, with 10 bases between them. The CDR3 has 13 residues. The CDR3 DNA sequence: TGTGCCAGCGCACAGGGTCTGAACACTGAAGCTTTCTTT. Its protein product is CASAQGLNTEAFF.

This chain joins TRBV5-4 and TRBJ2-7; 8 bases line up with TRBD1. Looked up from germline, CDR1 is SGHNT and CDR2 is YYREEE (reference sequence). V lost 4 bases and J lost 7; bases outside the gene matches: 7. This CDR3 is 13 amino acids long. The CDR3 loop is CASSPDRGREQYF. CDR3 sequence (DNA): TGTGCCAGCAGCCCAGACAGGGGACGTGAGCAGTACTTC. The full variable domain, in which reference TRBV5-4 and TRBJ2-7 provide the parts outside the CDR3, is ETGVTQSPTHLIKTRGQQVTLRCSSQSGHNTVSWYQQALGQGPQFIFQYYREEENGRGNFPPRFSGLQFPNYSSELNVNALELDDSALYLCASSPDRGREQYFGPGTRLTVT.

This clone came up a few times. V usage is TRBV20-1 and J usage is TRBJ1-1; no reliable D call. This CDR3 contains 10 residues. Trimming took 6 bases from V and 7 from J, leaving 9 bases between them. CDR1 and CDR2 from the germline V gene are DFQATT and SNEGSKA (reference sequence). DNA of the CDR3: TGCAGTGCGGAAGGGAGTGAAGCTTTCTTT. This translates into CSAEGSEAFF.

The J gene is TRBJ1-2, the V gene TRBV6-5, with D possibly matching TRBD1 (5 bases). Trimming took off 4 bases at V and 7 bases at J, with 22 bases between the two ends. Germline V gene lookup returns CDR1 MNHEY and CDR2 SVGAGI. CDR3 size: 16 residues. In nucleotides, the CDR3 is TGTGCCAGCAGTTCCCTCGCGGGGGGGAATCATCCTGGCTACACCTTC. This codes for CASSSLAGGNHPGYTF.

The chain has TRBV7-3 and TRBJ2-2; 7 bases agree with TRBD2. With V trimmed by 1 base and J by 4 bases, 3 bases remained unmatched. Germline CDR1 reads SGHTA; CDR2 reads FQGTGA. The CDR3 is 15 residues long. As DNA, the CDR3 is TGTGCCAGCAGCTTAAGCCCGGGGGGCACCGGGGAGCTGTTTTTT. Encoded protein: CASSLSPGGTGELFF.

The rearrangement links TRBV7-8 to TRBJ2-7; no reliable D call. The CDR3 covers 15 residues. The V and J ends lost 6 bases and 0 bases respectively, with 15 bases between them. The germline V gene has CDR1 SGHVS and CDR2 FQNEAQ. CDR3 protein: CASSKLPLASYEQYF. The CDR3 region has the DNA TGTGCCAGCAGTAAACTCCCGTTAGCCTCCTACGAGCAGTACTTC.

V gene TRBV18 combines with J gene TRBJ2-1, with unresolved D. This CDR3 is 15 amino acids long. Germline CDR1 and CDR2: KGHSH and LQKENI. Trimming removed 5 bases from V and 2 bases from J, with 13 bases in between. In nucleotides, the CDR3 is TGTGCCAGCTCAGATCAAGGCCTAGCCTACAATGAGCAGTTCTTC. Amino acid sequence: CASSDQGLAYNEQFF.

The sample holds a few counts of this clone. V is TRBV4-1 and J is TRBJ1-2; maybe TRBD1 (5 bases). V was trimmed by 0 bases and J by 7 bases, leaving 21 bases between them. CDR3 length: 17 residues. Germline CDR1 and CDR2: MGHRA and YSYEKL. The CDR3, as DNA: TGCGCCAGCAGCCAAGATAGCCGCGGTTCAGGGTGGAGTGGCTACACCTTC. Translating it yields CASSQDSRGSGWSGYTF.

V is TRBV5-1 and J is TRBJ2-6; D may be TRBD1 (5 bases). With 4 bases removed from V and 2 bases from J, the gap between germline ends came to 13 bases. The germline gives CDR1 SGHRS, CDR2 YFSETQ. The length of the CDR3 is 16 residues. CDR3 in amino acids: CASSKTTVAGANVLTF. DNA of the CDR3: TGCGCCAGCAGCAAAACGACAGTAGCTGGGGCCAACGTCCTGACTTTC.

The rearrangement links TRBV6-1 to TRBJ2-7, with TRBD2 matching over 10 bases. Germline CDR1 is MNHNS and CDR2 is SASEGT. With V trimmed by 4 bases and J by 2 bases, 8 bases remained unmatched. CDR3 size: 16 residues. The CDR3 protein is CASSVIGLAATYEQYF. In DNA form, the CDR3 reads TGTGCCAGCAGTGTAATCGGACTAGCGGCCACCTACGAGCAGTACTTC.